This TCR beta chain was captured by sequencing in a study of TIL therapy for anti-PD-1-resistant metastatic lung cancer. Study overall: Median patient age was approximately 59, ranging about 38-80 years. Four tumors were EGFR-mutant and two were ALK-rearranged.

Study conclusions and caveats: Patients were highly selected, enriched for treatment-naive, never-smoker and oncogene-addicted cases.

CDR1 is SEHNR, CDR2 FQNEAQ, per germline (reference sequence). V lost 0 bases, J lost 3 bases, and 8 bases lay in between. The length of the CDR3 is 14 residues. Sequencing used immunoSEQ v3. Sequencing was performed with immunoSEQ multiplex PCR; in TCRdb, only in-frame clones are kept and a portion is missing. Seen here are more than 90,000 clones, roughly 65% observed once, and the top ten hold roughly 9.8%. Time point meaning: pre-treatment sample, taken before nivolumab and TIL therapy. Tumor tissue came from excised metastases, mostly pleural nodules or supraclavicular lymph nodes. This clone was picked up a small number of times. Its antigen is unidentified.

The receptor's source is a person aged 25-79 years with non-small cell lung cancer. The sequencing here drew on tumor tissue, taken at baseline. The rearrangement uses TRBV7-9 and TRBJ2-5; D remains unclear. The CDR3 region is CASSLAREKETQYF. The CDR3 nucleotides are TGTGCCAGCAGCTTAGCGCGAGAGAAAGAGACCCAGTACTTC.